This paragraph covers one T cell receptor beta chain sequence. Its specificity is not known. The data stem from a study of T cell clonotyping in hematopoietic cell transplantation. Trimming left V 1 base short and J 4 bases short, with 17 bases between. Germline V gives CDR1 SGHDT, CDR2 YYEEEE. CDR3 length: 16 amino acids. Broader study findings: After transplant, recipient diversity fell while pathologically expanded clonotypes grew through day 180.

Profiling relied on immunoSEQ multiplex PCR, and the TCRdb table lists in-frame clones only, not all of them. The sample holds roughly 6,000 clones; roughly 90% are singletons and the top ten take approximately 7.6%. The V gene is TRBV5-6, the J gene TRBJ1-1; D is unclear. The sequencing used peripheral blood mononuclear cells, collected 100 days after allogeneic stem cell transplant. This TCR came from a male patient aged 35 to 55 who had an allogeneic stem cell transplant from an unrelated donor, so the T cells may come from the graft donor. Some clones in this sample may be carry-over from other donors' samples. CDR3 DNA sequence: TGTGCCAGCAGCTTGATAGTAAGGGCTGGTAGCACTGAAGCTTTCTTT. Translation gives CASSLIVRAGSTEAFF.